This TCR beta chain was captured by sequencing in a study of T cell changes during pregnancy in multiple sclerosis. Measured with immunoSEQ multiplex PCR; TCRdb has only the in-frame clones, and not every one. The sample has fewer than 130,000 clones; approximately 89% are singletons. Trimming pared 3 bases from V and 0 bases from J, leaving 8 bases between. CDR3 length: 15 amino acids. The germline gives CDR1 MRHNA, CDR2 SNTAGT. The sequences come from peripheral blood, collected after pregnancy. This chain connects TRBV6-4 to TRBJ2-2; a possible D gene is TRBD1 (5 bases). The TCR comes from a female donor with multiple sclerosis, enrolled in a pregnancy study. Written as DNA, the CDR3 is TGTGCCAGCAGTGAGGGGCCCACGAACACCGGGGAGCTGTTTTTT. Protein product: CASSEGPTNTGELFF.